Here is one TCR beta chain with its context. The data belong to a study of blood T cell repertoires in COVID-19. Looking at the study overall: The study drew acute and convalescent COVID-19 samples from the United States, Italy and Spain.

The repertoire was sequenced with immunoSEQ multiplex PCR; TCRdb's copy has only in-frame clones and lacks some. The sample yields around 40,000 clones, roughly nine tenths seen once. The V and J ends lost 3 bases and 2 bases respectively, with 14 bases between them. Germline CDR1 is LNHDA and CDR2 is SQIVND (reference sequence). The CDR3 loop spans 15 amino acids. The sample taken for sequencing was peripheral blood. The V gene is TRBV19, the J gene TRBJ2-7; D gene ambiguous. The receptor comes from a woman in her 30s in a cohort sampled during active COVID-19. The CDR3 protein is CASSISLGATYEQYF. The CDR3 coding sequence is TGTGCCAGTAGTATTAGCCTGGGTGCGACCTACGAGCAGTACTTC.